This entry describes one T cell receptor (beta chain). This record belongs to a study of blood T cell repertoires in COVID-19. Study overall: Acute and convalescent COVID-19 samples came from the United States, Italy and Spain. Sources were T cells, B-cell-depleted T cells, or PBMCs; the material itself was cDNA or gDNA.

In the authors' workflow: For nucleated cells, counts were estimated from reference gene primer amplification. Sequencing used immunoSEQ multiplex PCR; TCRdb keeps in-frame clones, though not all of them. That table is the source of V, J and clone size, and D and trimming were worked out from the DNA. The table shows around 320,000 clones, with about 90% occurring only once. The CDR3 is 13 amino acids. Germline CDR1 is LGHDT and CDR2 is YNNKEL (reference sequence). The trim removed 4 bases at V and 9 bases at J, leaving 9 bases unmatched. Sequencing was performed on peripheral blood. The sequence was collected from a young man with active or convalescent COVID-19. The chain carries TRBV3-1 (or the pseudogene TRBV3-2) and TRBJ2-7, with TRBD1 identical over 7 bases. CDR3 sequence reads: CASSPWDRDVQYF. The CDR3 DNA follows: TGTGCCAGCAGCCCCTGGGACAGAGATGTGCAGTACTTC.